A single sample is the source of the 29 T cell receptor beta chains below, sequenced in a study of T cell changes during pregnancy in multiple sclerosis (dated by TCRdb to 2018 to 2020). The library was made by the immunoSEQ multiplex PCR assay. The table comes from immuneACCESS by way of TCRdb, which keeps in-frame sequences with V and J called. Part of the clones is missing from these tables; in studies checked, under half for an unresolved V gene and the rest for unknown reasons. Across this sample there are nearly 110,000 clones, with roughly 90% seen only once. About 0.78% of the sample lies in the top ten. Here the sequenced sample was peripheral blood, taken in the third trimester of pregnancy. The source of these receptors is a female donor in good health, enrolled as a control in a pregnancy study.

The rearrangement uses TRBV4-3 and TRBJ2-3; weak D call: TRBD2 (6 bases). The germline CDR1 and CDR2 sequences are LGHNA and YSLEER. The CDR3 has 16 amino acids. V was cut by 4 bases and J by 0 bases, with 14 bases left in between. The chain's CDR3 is CASSPKGGSSTDTQYF. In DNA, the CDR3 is TGCGCCAGCAGCCCAAAAGGAGGGTCCAGCACAGATACGCAGTATTTT.

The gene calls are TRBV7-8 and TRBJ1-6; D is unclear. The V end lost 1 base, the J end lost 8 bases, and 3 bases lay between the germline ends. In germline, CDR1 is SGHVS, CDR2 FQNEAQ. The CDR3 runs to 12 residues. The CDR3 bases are TGTGCCAGCAGCTTAGTCGATTCACCCCTCCACTTT. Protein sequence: CASSLVDSPLHF.

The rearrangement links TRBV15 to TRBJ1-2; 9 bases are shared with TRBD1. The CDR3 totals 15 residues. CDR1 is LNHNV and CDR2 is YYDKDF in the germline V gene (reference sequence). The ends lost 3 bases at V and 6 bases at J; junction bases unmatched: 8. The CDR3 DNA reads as TGTGCCACCAGCAGGGACCGACAGGGGGGGGATGGCTACACCTTC. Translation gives CATSRDRQGGDGYTF.

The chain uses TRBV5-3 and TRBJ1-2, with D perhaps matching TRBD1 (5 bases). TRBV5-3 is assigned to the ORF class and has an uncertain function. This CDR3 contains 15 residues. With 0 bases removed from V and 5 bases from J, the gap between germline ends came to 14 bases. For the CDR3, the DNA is TGTGCCAGAAGCTTGGGACCGGGGGGAATGTATGGCTACACCTTC. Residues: CARSLGPGGMYGYTF.

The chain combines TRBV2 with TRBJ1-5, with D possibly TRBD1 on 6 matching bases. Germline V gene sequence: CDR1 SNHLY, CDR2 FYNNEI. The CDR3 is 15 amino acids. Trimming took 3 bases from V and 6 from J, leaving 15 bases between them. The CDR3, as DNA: TGTGCCAGCAGTGACTGGGACATCGTGGGTCAGCCCCAGCATTTT. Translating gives CASSDWDIVGQPQHF.

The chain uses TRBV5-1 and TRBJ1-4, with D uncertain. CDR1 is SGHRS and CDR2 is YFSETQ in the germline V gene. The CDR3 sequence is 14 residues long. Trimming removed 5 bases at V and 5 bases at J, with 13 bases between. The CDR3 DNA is TGCGCCAGCAGTTACACCAACACGAATGAAAAACTGTTTTTT. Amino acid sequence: CASSYTNTNEKLFF.

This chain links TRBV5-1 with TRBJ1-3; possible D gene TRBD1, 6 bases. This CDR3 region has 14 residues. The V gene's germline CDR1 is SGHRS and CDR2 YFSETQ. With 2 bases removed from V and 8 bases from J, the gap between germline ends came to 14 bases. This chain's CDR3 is CASSLNRETDTIYF. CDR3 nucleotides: TGCGCCAGCAGCTTAAACAGGGAGACGGACACCATATATTTT.

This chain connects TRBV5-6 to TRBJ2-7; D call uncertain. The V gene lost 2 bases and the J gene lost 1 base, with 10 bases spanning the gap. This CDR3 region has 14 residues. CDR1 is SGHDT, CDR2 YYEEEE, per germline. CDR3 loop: CASSFSTESYEQYF. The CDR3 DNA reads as TGTGCCAGCAGCTTTAGTACGGAGTCCTACGAGCAGTACTTC.

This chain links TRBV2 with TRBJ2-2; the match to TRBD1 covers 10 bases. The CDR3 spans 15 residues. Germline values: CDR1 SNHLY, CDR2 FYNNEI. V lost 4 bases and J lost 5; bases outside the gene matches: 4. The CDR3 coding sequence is TGTGCCAGCAGTGTTCGACAGGGGGCGACCGGGGAGCTGTTTTTT. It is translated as CASSVRQGATGELFF.

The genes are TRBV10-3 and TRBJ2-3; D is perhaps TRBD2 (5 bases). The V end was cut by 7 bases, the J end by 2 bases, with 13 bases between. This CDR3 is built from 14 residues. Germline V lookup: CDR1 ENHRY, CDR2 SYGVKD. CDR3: CAIMRETSTDTQYF. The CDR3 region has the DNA TGTGCCATCATGAGGGAGACCTCCACAGATACGCAGTATTTT.

The CDR3 region has the DNA TGTGCCAGCAGCCAGGGACTGAACACCGGGGAGCTGTTTTTT. It encodes CASSQGLNTGELFF. This chain connects TRBV9 to TRBJ2-2; possible D gene TRBD2, 6 bases. This CDR3 spans 14 amino acids. Deletions cut 4 bases from V and 1 base from J, with 8 bases between. Germline CDR1 is SGDLS and CDR2 is YYNGEE.

The DNA of the CDR3 is TGTGCCAGCAGTGTTCAGGGGGACGCTGAAGCTTTCTTT. It is translated as CASSVQGDAEAFF. V is TRBV2 and J is TRBJ1-1; 7 bases map to TRBD1. The V and J ends lost 4 bases and 6 bases, in that order; junction bases with no gene match: 5. CDR3 size: 13 residues. Germline lookup yields CDR1 SNHLY and CDR2 FYNNEI. The complete variable domain, with remaining parts taken from reference TRBV2 and TRBJ1-1, reads EPEVTQTPSHQVTQMGQEVILRCVPISNHLYFYWYRQILGQKVEFLVSFYNNEISEKSEIFDDQFSVERPDGSNFTLKIRSTKLEDSAMYFCASSVQGDAEAFFGQGTRLTVV.

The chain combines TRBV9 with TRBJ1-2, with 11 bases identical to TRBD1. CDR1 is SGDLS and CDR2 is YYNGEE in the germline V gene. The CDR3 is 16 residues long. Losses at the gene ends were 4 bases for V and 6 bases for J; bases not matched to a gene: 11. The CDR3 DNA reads TGTGCCAGCAGCCCGCGGACAGGGGGCGAAACTAATGGCTACACCTTC. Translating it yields CASSPRTGGETNGYTF.

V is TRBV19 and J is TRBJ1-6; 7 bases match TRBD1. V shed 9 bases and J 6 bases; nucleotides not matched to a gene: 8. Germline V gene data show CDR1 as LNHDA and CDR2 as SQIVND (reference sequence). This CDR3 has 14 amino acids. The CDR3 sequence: CASDTGTANSPLHF. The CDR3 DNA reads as TGTGCCAGCGATACCGGGACAGCTAATTCACCCCTCCACTTT.

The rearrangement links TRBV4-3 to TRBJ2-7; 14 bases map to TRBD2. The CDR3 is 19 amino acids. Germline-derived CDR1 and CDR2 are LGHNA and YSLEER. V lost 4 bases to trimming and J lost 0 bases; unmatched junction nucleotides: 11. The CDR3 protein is CASSRFRTSGGPSSYEQYF. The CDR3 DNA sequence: TGCGCCAGCAGCCGCTTCCGGACTAGCGGGGGGCCAAGCTCCTACGAGCAGTACTTC.

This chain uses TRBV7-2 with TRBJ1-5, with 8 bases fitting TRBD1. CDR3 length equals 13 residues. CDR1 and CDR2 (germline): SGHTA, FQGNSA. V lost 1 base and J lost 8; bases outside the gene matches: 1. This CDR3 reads CASSLVTGEPQHF. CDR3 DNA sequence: TGTGCCAGCAGCTTAGTGACAGGGGAGCCCCAGCATTTT.

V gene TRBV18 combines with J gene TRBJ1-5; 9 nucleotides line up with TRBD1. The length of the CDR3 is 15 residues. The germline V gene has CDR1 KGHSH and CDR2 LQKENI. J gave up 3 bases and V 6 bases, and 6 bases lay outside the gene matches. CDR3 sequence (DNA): TGTGCCAGCTCGCCGGGACAGGGAATCAATCAGCCCCAGCATTTT. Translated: CASSPGQGINQPQHF.

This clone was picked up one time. The CDR3 bases are TGTGCCACCAGCCACAACAGTAAGGGGATCTACGAGCAGTACTTC. Translating gives CATSHNSKGIYEQYF. The J gene is TRBJ2-7, the V gene TRBV15; the D gene is possibly TRBD1 (5 bases). The CDR3 consists of 15 residues. Trimming cost V 5 bases and J 3 bases, with 17 bases left between them. Germline CDR1 and CDR2: LNHNV and YYDKDF (reference sequence).

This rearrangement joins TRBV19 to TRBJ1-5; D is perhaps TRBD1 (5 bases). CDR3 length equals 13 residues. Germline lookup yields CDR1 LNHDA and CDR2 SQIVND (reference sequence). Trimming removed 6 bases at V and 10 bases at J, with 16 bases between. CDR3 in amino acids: CASSNNQGFPQHF. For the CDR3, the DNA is TGTGCCAGTAGCAACAACCAGGGCTTCCCCCAGCATTTT.

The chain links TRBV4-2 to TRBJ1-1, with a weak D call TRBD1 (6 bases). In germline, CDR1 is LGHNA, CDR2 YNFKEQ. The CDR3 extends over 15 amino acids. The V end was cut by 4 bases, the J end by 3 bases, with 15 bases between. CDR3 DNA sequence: TGTGCCAGCAGCCCTAATACAGGGAGGGACACTGAAGCTTTCTTT. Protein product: CASSPNTGRDTEAFF.

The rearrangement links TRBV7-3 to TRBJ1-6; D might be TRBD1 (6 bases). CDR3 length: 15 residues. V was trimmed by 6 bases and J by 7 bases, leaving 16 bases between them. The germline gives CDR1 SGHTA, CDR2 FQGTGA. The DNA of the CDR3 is TGTGCCAGCAGGGCAGGGGAATCGGTAAATTCACCCCTCCACTTT. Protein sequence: CASRAGESVNSPLHF.

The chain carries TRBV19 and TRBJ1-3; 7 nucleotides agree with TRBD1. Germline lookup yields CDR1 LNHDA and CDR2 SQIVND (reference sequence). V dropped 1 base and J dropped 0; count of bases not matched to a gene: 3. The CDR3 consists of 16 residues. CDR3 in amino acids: CASSIAGQSSGNTIYF. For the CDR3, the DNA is TGTGCCAGTAGTATAGCGGGACAGAGCTCTGGAAACACCATATATTTT.

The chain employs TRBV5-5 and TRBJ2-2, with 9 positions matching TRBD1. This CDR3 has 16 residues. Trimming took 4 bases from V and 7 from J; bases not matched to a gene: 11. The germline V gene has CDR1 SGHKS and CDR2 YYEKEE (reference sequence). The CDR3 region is CASSTRTGATVGELFF. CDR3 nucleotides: TGTGCCAGCAGCACCCGGACAGGGGCGACGGTCGGGGAGCTGTTTTTT.

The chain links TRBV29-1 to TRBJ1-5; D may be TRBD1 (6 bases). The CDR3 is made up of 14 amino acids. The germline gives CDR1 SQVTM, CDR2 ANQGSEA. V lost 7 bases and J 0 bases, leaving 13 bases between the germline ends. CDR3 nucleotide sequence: TGCAGCGGTTGGAACAGGGATAGCAATCAGCCCCAGCATTTT. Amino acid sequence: CSGWNRDSNQPQHF.

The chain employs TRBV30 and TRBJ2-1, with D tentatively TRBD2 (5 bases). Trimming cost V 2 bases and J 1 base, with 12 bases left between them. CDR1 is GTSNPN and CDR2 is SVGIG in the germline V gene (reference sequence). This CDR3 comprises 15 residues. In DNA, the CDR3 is TGTGCCTGGAGTCTTATCCGGAGGTCCTACAATGAGCAGTTCTTC. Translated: CAWSLIRRSYNEQFF.

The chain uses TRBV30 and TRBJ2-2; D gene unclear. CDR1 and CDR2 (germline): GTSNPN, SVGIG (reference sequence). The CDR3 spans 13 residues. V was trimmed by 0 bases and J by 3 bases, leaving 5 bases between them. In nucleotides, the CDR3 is TGTGCCTGGAGTGTACGGTACACCGGGGAGCTGTTTTTT. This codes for CAWSVRYTGELFF.

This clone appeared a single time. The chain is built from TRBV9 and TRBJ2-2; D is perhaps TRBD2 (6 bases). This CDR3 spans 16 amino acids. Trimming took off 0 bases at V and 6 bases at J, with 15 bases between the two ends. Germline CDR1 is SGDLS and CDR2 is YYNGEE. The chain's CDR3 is CASSVETRGLAGELFF. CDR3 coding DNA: TGTGCCAGCAGCGTAGAGACTAGGGGTCTGGCCGGGGAGCTGTTTTTT. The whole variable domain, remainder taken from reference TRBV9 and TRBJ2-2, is DSGVTQTPKHLITATGQRVTLRCSPRSGDLSVYWYQQSLDQGLQFLIQYYNGEERAKGNILERFSAQQFPDLHSELNLSSLELGDSALYFCASSVETRGLAGELFFGEGSRLTVL.

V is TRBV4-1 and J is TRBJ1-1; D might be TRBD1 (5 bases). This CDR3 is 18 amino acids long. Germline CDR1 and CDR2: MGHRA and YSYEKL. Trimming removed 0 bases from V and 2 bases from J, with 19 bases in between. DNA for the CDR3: TGCGCCAGCAGCCAAGAATTAGGAATGCGGGGGGTAAACACTGAAGCTTTCTTT. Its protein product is CASSQELGMRGVNTEAFF.

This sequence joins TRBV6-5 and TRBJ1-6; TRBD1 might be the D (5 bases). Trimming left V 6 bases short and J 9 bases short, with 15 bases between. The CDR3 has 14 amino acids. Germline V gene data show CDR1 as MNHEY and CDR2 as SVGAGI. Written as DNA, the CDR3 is TGTGCCAGCAGCGGGGCGGGGATCAGTTCACCCCTCCACTTT. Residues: CASSGAGISSPLHF.